This note documents a single T cell receptor beta chain sequence. The antigen remains unidentified. Germline V gene lookup returns CDR1 SGHDN and CDR2 FVKESK. V gave up 6 bases and J gave up 1 base, with 21 bases separating them. CDR3 size: 17 residues. The data belong to a study of response to subunit inactivated influenza vaccine. Broader study findings: There was a suggestion from the authors that each seasonal influenza vaccination recruits few new T cells.

MiXCR, run by TCRdb on the RT-PCR reads, gives a single entry per CDR3 protein. Of about 530,000 distinct CDR3 sequences in the sample, approximately 10% were seen once. V usage is TRBV14 and J usage is TRBJ1-2, with a weak D call TRBD1 (5 bases). The material was PBMCs from blood, obtained on the day of vaccination. This receptor was obtained from a middle-aged man who received an inactivated influenza vaccine. CDR3 residues: CASSPTKGDRFNYGYTF. DNA of the CDR3: TGTGCCAGCAGTCCCACCAAAGGGGACCGATTTAACTATGGCTACACCTTC.